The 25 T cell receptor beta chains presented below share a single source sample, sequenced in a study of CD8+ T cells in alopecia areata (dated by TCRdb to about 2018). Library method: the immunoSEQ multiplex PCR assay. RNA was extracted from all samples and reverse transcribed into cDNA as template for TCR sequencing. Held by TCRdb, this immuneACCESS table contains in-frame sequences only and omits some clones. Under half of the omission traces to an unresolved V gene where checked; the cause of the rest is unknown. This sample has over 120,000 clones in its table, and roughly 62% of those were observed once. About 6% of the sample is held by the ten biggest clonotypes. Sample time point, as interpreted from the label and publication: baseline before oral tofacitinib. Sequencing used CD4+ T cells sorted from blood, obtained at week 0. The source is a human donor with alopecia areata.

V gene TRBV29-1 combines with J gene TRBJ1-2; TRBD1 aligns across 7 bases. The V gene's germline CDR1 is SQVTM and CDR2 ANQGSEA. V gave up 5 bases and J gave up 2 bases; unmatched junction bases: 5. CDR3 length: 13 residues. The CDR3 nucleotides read TGCAGCGTTCCCCCGACAGGGAACTATGGCTACACCTTC. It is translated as CSVPPTGNYGYTF.

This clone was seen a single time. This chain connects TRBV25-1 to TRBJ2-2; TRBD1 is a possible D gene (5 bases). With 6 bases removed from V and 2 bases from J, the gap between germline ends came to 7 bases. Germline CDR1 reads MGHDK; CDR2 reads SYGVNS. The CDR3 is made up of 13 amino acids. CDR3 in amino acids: CASSRVNTGELFF. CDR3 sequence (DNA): TGTGCCAGCAGCAGGGTAAACACCGGGGAGCTGTTTTTT.

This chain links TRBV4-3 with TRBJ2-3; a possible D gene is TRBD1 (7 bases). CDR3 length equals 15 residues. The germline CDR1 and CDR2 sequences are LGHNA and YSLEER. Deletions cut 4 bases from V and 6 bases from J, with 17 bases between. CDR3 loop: CASSPRGDGRDTQYF. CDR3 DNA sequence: TGCGCCAGCAGCCCCAGGGGGGACGGGCGTGATACGCAGTATTTT.

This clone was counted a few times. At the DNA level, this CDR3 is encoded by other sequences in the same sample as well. Written as DNA, the CDR3 is TGCGCCAGCAGCTTGGGGCCAGAAAATCAGCCCCAGCATTTT. Amino acids: CASSLGPENQPQHF. The chain uses TRBV5-1 and TRBJ1-5; D remains ambiguous. This CDR3 is 14 amino acids long. Trimming took 0 bases from V and 4 from J, leaving 8 bases between them. Germline loops: CDR1 SGHRS, CDR2 YFSETQ.

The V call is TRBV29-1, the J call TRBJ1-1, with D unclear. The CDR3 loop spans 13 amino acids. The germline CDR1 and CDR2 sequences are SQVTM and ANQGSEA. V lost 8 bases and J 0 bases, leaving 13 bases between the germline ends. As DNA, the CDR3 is TGCAGCACTCGGGAACAGATGAACACTGAAGCTTTCTTT. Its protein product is CSTREQMNTEAFF.

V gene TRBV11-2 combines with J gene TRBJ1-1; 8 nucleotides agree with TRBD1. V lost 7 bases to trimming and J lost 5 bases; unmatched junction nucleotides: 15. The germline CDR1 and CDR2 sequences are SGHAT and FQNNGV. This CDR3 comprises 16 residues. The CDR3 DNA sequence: TGTGCCAGCACCACCAACGGGGCAGGGGGCTCGACTGAAGCTTTCTTT. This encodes CASTTNGAGGSTEAFF. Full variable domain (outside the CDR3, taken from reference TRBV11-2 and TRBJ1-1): EAGVAQSPRYKIIEKRQSVAFWCNPISGHATLYWYQQILGQGPKLLIQFQNNGVVDDSQLPKDRFSAERLKGVDSTLKIQPAKLEDSAVYLCASTTNGAGGSTEAFFGQGTRLTVV.

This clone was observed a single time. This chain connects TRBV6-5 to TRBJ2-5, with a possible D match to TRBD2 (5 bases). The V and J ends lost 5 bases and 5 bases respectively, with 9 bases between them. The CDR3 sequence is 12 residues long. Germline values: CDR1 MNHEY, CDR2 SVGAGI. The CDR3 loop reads CASSTEAETQYF. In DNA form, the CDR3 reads TGTGCCAGCAGTACGGAGGCGGAGACCCAGTACTTC.

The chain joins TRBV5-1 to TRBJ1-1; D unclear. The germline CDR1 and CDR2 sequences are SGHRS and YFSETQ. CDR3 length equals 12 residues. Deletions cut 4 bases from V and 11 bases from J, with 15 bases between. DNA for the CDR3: TGCGCCAGCAGCGCGGAGGGTGAGGACGCTTTCTTT. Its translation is CASSAEGEDAFF.

In DNA, the CDR3 is TGCGCCAGCAGCCAAGCGGGACTAGACCCTCCCGGGGAGCTGTTTTTT. Its translation: CASSQAGLDPPGELFF. V is TRBV4-3 and J is TRBJ2-2, with TRBD2 identical over 8 bases. V was clipped by 1 base and J by 6 bases; unmatched bases: 7. Germline V gene data show CDR1 as LGHNA and CDR2 as YSLEER. The CDR3 has 16 residues.

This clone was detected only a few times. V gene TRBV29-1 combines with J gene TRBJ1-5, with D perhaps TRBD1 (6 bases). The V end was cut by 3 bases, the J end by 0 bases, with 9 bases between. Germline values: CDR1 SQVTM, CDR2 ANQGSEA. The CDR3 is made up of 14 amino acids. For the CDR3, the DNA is TGCAGCGTTGATCAGGGGAATAGCAATCAGCCCCAGCATTTT. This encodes CSVDQGNSNQPQHF. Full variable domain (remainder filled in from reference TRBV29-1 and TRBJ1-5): SAVISQKPSRDICQRGTSLTIQCQVDSQVTMMFWYRQQPGQSLTLIATANQGSEATYESGFVIDKFPISRPNLTFSTLTVSNMSPEDSSIYLCSVDQGNSNQPQHFGDGTRLSIL.

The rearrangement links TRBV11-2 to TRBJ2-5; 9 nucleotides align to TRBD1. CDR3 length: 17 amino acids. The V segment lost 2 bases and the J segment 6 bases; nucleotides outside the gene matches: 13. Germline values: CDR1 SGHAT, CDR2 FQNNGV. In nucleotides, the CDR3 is TGTGCCAGCAGCTTATTTGACTACAGGGGGCGCAGCCAGACCCAGTACTTC. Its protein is CASSLFDYRGRSQTQYF. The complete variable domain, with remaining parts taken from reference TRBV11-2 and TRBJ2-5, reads EAGVAQSPRYKIIEKRQSVAFWCNPISGHATLYWYQQILGQGPKLLIQFQNNGVVDDSQLPKDRFSAERLKGVDSTLKIQPAKLEDSAVYLCASSLFDYRGRSQTQYFGPGTRLLVL.

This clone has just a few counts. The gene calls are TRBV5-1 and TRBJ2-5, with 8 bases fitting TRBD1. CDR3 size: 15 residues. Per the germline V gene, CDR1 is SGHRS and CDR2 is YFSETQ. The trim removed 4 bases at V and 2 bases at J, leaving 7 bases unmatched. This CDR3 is CASSRSGQGQETQYF. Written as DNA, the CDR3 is TGCGCCAGCAGCCGGAGCGGACAGGGACAAGAGACCCAGTACTTC.

The CDR3 loop is CAIRGTDLGYTF. The CDR3 nucleotides read TGTGCCATCAGAGGGACAGATTTGGGCTACACCTTC. The rearrangement joins TRBV10-3 to TRBJ1-2; TRBD1 aligns across 7 bases. Germline lookup yields CDR1 ENHRY and CDR2 SYGVKD. The J segment lost 8 bases and the V segment lost 6 bases, leaving 6 bases of the junction unmatched. CDR3 length equals 12 residues.

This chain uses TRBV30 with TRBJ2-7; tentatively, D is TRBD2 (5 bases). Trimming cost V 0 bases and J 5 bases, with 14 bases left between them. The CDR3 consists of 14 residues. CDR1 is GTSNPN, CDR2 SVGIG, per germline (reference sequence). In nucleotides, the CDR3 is TGTGCCTGGAGTGTATTTCGGCGGGCCAACGAGCAGTACTTC. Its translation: CAWSVFRRANEQYF.

CDR3 residues: CASSEGQLTGETQYF. CDR3 DNA sequence: TGCGCCAGCAGCGAAGGACAGTTAACGGGGGAGACCCAGTACTTC. The rearrangement uses TRBV5-1 and TRBJ2-5, with D possibly matching TRBD1 (6 bases). Germline V gives CDR1 SGHRS, CDR2 YFSETQ. V dropped 4 bases and J dropped 5 bases, with 18 bases sitting between them. The CDR3 is made up of 15 amino acids.

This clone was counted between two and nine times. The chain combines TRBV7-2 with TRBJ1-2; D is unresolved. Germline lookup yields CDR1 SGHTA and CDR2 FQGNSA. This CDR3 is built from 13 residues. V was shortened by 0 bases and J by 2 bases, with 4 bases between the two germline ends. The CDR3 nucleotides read TGTGCCAGCAGCTTAGCAGCAAACTATGGCTACACCTTC. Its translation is CASSLAANYGYTF.

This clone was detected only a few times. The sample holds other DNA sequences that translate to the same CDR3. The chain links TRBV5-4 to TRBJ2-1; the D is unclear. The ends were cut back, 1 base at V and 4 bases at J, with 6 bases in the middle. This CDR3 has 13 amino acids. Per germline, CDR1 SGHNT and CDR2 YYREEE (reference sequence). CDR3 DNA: TGTGCCAGCAGCTTGTCCGGGTACAATGAGCAGTTCTTC. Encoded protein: CASSLSGYNEQFF.

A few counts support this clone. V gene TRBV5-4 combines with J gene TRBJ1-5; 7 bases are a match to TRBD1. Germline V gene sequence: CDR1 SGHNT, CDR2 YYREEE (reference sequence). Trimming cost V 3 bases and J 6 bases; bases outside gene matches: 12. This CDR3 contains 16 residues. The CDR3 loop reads CASSSGTASGGQPQHF. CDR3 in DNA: TGTGCCAGCAGCTCAGGGACAGCCTCGGGGGGTCAGCCCCAGCATTTT.

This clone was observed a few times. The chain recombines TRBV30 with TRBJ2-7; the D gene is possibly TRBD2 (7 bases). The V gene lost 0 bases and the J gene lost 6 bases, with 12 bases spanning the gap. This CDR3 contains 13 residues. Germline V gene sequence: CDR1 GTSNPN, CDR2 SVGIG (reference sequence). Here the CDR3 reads CAWSVLGGAEQYF. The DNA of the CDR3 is TGTGCCTGGAGTGTATTGGGGGGGGCCGAGCAGTACTTC.

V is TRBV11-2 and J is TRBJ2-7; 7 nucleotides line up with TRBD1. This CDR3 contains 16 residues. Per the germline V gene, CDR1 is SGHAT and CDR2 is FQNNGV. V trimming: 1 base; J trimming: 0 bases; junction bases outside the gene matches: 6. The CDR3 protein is CASSLGGTASSYEQYF. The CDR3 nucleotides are TGTGCCAGCAGCTTAGGGGGGACAGCGAGCTCCTACGAGCAGTACTTC.

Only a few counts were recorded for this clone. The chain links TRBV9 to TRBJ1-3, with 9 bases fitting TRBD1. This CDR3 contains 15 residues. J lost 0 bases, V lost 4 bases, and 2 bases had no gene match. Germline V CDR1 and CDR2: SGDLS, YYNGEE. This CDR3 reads CASSSDRGSGNTIYF. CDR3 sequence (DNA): TGTGCCAGCAGCTCGGACAGGGGCTCTGGAAACACCATATATTTT. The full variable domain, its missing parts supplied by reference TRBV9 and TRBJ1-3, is DSGVTQTPKHLITATGQRVTLRCSPRSGDLSVYWYQQSLDQGLQFLIQYYNGEERAKGNILERFSAQQFPDLHSELNLSSLELGDSALYFCASSSDRGSGNTIYFGEGSWLTVV.

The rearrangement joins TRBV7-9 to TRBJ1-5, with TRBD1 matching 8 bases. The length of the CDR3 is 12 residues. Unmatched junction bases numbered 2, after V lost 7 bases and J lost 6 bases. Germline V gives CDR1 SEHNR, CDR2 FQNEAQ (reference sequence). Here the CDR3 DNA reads TGTGCCAGCACCGACAGGGGTCAGCCCCAGCATTTT. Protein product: CASTDRGQPQHF.

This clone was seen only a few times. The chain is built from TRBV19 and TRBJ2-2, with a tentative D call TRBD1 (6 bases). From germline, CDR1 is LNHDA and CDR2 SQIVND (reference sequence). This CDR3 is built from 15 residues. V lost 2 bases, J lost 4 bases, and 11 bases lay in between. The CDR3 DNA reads TGTGCCAGTAGTATACCCCAGGGGAGCACCGGGGAGCTGTTTTTT. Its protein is CASSIPQGSTGELFF.

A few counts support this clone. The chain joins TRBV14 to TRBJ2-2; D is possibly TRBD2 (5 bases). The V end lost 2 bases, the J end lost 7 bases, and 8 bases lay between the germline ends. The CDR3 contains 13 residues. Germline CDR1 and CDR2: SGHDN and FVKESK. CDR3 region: CASSQRTFGELFF. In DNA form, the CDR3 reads TGTGCCAGCAGCCAAAGGACTTTCGGGGAGCTGTTTTTT.

The CDR3 bases are TGTGCCAGCAGCGCCTCTGGGACTCTGGCCTACGAGCAGTACTTC. Its protein product is CASSASGTLAYEQYF. The chain is built from TRBV9 and TRBJ2-7; TRBD2 might be the D (6 bases). The V end was cut by 3 bases, the J end by 2 bases, with 15 bases between. From germline, CDR1 is SGDLS and CDR2 YYNGEE. This CDR3 has 15 residues.